This T cell receptor (beta chain) derives from a study of blood T cell repertoires in COVID-19. Study at large: There were acute and convalescent COVID-19 samples, and they came from the United States, Italy and Spain. T cells, B-cell-depleted T cells, or PBMCs supplied cDNA or gDNA.

V lost 4 bases to trimming and J lost 0 bases; unmatched junction nucleotides: 7. The germline V gene has CDR1 LNHDA and CDR2 SQIVND (reference sequence). The CDR3 has 17 residues. Clones were read by immunoSEQ multiplex PCR, and TCRdb kept only the in-frame ones, dropping some. The sample holds 290,000 or so clones, about 82% seen once. This clonotype was obtained from a man aged 45-65 years with active or convalescent COVID-19. Input material: peripheral blood. V usage is TRBV19 and J usage is TRBJ2-1, with 9 positions matching TRBD1. CDR3 bases: TGTGCCAGTAGTAGGGACAGGGTGTTGAGCTCCTACAATGAGCAGTTCTTC. Protein: CASSRDRVLSSYNEQFF.